A selection of T cell receptor beta chains follows, all from one sample in a study of T-cell memory formation after mild COVID-19. In TCRdb, the 5' RACE reads were re-called with MiXCR into one record per CDR3 protein. The sample lists over 120,000 distinct CDR3 sequences; 20% to 25% were seen once. What was sequenced was PBMCs or a T cell subset sorted from them (not recorded which). The source is an adult woman who had mild COVID-19 (a few samples of this study predate the infection). Cell type and time point are not known. CDR3s include the opening cysteine and the closing phenylalanine or tryptophan. Fields, in order: V gene, J gene, clone size, D gene, CDR3 protein, CDR3 DNA. D genes are given only for firm matches. Some rows mark clone size as missing; the rest say once, few, many or name a class of expanded clone.

TRBV6-5	TRBJ1-1	.	TRBD1	CASNPGGFSTEAFF	TGTGCCAGCAACCCAGGGGGGTTTAGCACTGAAGCTTTCTTT
TRBV24-1	TRBJ2-2	.	.	CATSPGTGELFF	TGTGCCACCAGTCCCGGGACCGGGGAGCTGTTTTTT
TRBV10-3	TRBJ2-7	.	.	CACAALHEQYF	TGTGCGTGCGCAGCGCTCCACGAGCAGTACTTC
TRBV5-6	TRBJ1-2	.	TRBD1	CASSLDRGRDFYGYTF	TGTGCCAGCAGCTTGGACAGGGGGCGCGATTTCTATGGCTACACCTTC
TRBV9	TRBJ2-7	.	.	CASSAGDTPYEQYF	TGTGCCAGCAGCGCTGGGGACACTCCCTACGAGCAGTACTTC
TRBV4-1	TRBJ1-1	.	TRBD1	CASHAGTGDKAFF	TGCGCCAGCCATGCTGGGACAGGTGACAAAGCTTTCTTT
TRBV7-3	TRBJ2-5	few	.	CASSLGLAYHKETQYF	TGTGCCAGCAGCTTAGGACTGGCGTACCATAAAGAGACCCAGTACTTC
TRBV20-1	TRBJ2-7	.	.	CSANEELTYEQYF	TGCAGTGCTAATGAGGAATTGACCTACGAGCAGTACTTC
TRBV7-9	TRBJ1-1	few	.	CASSLRGAGEAFF	TGTGCCAGCAGCTTACGAGGGGCAGGTGAAGCTTTCTTT
TRBV9	TRBJ2-7	few	TRBD2	CASSVGLAGAYEQYF	TGTGCCAGCAGCGTAGGACTAGCGGGGGCCTACGAGCAGTACTTC
TRBV20-1	TRBJ1-2	few	.	CSARTGKAYTF	TGCAGTGCTAGAACCGGGAAGGCGTACACCTTC
TRBV6-6	TRBJ2-3	.	TRBD2	CASVLAGGSTDTQYF	TGTGCCAGCGTCCTAGCGGGGGGGAGCACAGATACGCAGTATTTT
TRBV25-1	TRBJ2-3	.	.	CASESTESTDTQYF	TGTGCCAGCGAGTCAACAGAGAGCACAGATACGCAGTATTTT
TRBV12-3/TRBV12-4	TRBJ1-4	few	.	CASRRPGRRPQNEKLFF	TGTGCCAGCCGTAGACCGGGACGGAGGCCCCAGAATGAAAAACTGTTTTTT
TRBV6-5	TRBJ2-1	few	.	CASGPDGVTYNEQFF	TGTGCCAGCGGCCCCGACGGGGTGACCTACAATGAGCAGTTCTTC
TRBV5-5	TRBJ2-7	few	.	CASSLAGGVKDF	TGTGCCAGCAGCTTGGCCGGCGGGGTAAAGGACTTC
TRBV19	TRBJ1-1	few	.	CASSIGNTEAFF	TGTGCCAGTAGTATTGGGAACACTGAAGCTTTCTTT
TRBV6-2/TRBV6-3	TRBJ1-2	.	.	CASSYSNRAGYTF	TGTGCCAGCAGTTACTCGAATCGGGCTGGCTACACCTTC
TRBV20-1	TRBJ1-5	few	TRBD1	CSARWTGTWLDQPQHF	TGCAGTGCTAGGTGGACAGGGACGTGGTTGGATCAGCCCCAGCATTTT
TRBV27	TRBJ1-2	few	.	CASSLSPQDSDGYTF	TGTGCCAGCAGTTTATCCCCACAGGACAGCGATGGCTACACCTTC
TRBV5-8	TRBJ2-1	.	TRBD2	CASTLANYNEQFF	TGTGCCAGCACACTAGCGAACTACAATGAGCAGTTCTTC
TRBV4-3	TRBJ1-2	.	.	CASSHSPRGAIDYGYTF	TGCGCCAGCAGCCATTCACCACGGGGGGCGATAGACTATGGCTACACCTTC
TRBV6-2/TRBV6-3	TRBJ2-2	.	.	CASSYRTAAYDWELFF	TGTGCCAGCAGTTACCGGACAGCCGCGTACGACTGGGAGCTGTTTTTT
TRBV28	TRBJ2-5	few	.	CASSYGAQYF	TGTGCCAGCAGTTACGGTGCCCAGTACTTC
TRBV7-9	TRBJ2-7	.	TRBD1	CASSSRTGTVPYEQYF	TGTGCCAGCAGCTCGCGAACCGGGACAGTACCCTACGAGCAGTACTTC
TRBV20-1	TRBJ1-2	.	.	CSAAGAHYGYTF	TGCAGTGCTGCCGGGGCCCACTATGGCTACACCTTC
TRBV12-3/TRBV12-4	TRBJ2-2	.	.	CASTHLPGRRNTGELFF	TGTGCCAGCACTCACCTCCCAGGGCGTCGAAACACCGGGGAGCTGTTTTTT
TRBV3-1	TRBJ2-7	few	.	CASSGIRQSGYEQYF	TGTGCCAGCAGCGGAATCCGACAGAGTGGATACGAGCAGTACTTC
TRBV11-2	TRBJ2-3	few	.	CASSFNGRGTDTQYF	TGTGCCAGCAGCTTTAACGGGAGAGGCACAGATACGCAGTATTTT
TRBV5-1	TRBJ2-3	few	TRBD1	CASSLRGLSSTDTQYF	TGCGCCAGCAGCTTAAGGGGGCTATCGTCAACAGATACGCAGTATTTT
TRBV5-8	TRBJ1-5	few	.	CASSLTGLGDQPQHF	TGTGCCAGCAGCTTAACAGGGTTGGGGGATCAGCCCCAGCATTTT
TRBV7-9	TRBJ2-1	few	.	CASSLALRGPYNEQFF	TGTGCCAGCAGCTTAGCGCTGAGGGGCCCCTACAATGAGCAGTTCTTC
TRBV21-1	TRBJ1-2	.	.	CAIRTDTF	TGTGCCATACGAACGGACACCTTC
TRBV29-1	TRBJ2-1	.	TRBD2	CSVGGSETSRSYNEQFF	TGCAGCGTTGGGGGTTCTGAGACTAGCCGCTCCTACAATGAGCAGTTCTTC
TRBV12-3/TRBV12-4	TRBJ2-1	many	TRBD2	CASSLGGLAAYNEQFF	TGTGCCAGCAGTTTAGGGGGACTAGCGGCCTACAATGAGCAGTTCTTC
TRBV4-1	TRBJ2-3	.	TRBD1	CASSPRDRTSTDTQYF	TGCGCCAGCAGCCCTCGGGACAGGACTAGCACAGATACGCAGTATTTT
TRBV5-1	TRBJ2-5	.	TRBD1	CASSSRGQIVGKETQYF	TGCGCCAGCAGCTCCCGGGGACAGATTGTTGGGAAAGAGACCCAGTACTTC
TRBV7-9	TRBJ1-1	.	.	CASSPLPLNTEAFF	TGTGCCAGCAGCCCCTTACCCCTGAACACTGAAGCTTTCTTT
TRBV12-3/TRBV12-4	TRBJ2-1	few	.	CASSFGEYNEQFF	TGTGCCAGCAGTTTTGGGGAATACAATGAGCAGTTCTTC
TRBV30	TRBJ2-7	.	TRBD2	CAWSVGTNSYEQYF	TGTGCCTGGTCCGTTGGGACTAACTCCTACGAGCAGTACTTC
TRBV7-2	TRBJ2-1	.	TRBD2	CASSFSLSGGPYNEQFF	TGTGCCAGCAGCTTTTCTCTAAGCGGGGGGCCCTACAATGAGCAGTTCTTC
TRBV20-1	TRBJ2-7	.	TRBD1	CSASYGTGFDEQYF	TGCAGTGCTAGCTACGGGACAGGGTTCGACGAGCAGTACTTC
TRBV20-1	TRBJ1-2	.	.	CSARDWGQGTFSEPYGYTF	TGCAGTGCTAGAGATTGGGGCCAGGGCACCTTTAGCGAACCCTATGGCTACACCTTC
TRBV27	TRBJ2-2	.	.	CASSLSSDTGELFF	TGTGCCAGCAGTTTAAGCTCCGACACCGGGGAGCTGTTTTTT
TRBV30	TRBJ2-1	.	.	CAWASGTYNEQFF	TGTGCCTGGGCTTCGGGGACCTACAATGAGCAGTTCTTC
TRBV4-1	TRBJ1-1	few	.	CASSQLSAGVTEAFF	TGCGCCAGCAGCCAACTTTCCGCAGGGGTCACTGAAGCTTTCTTT
TRBV12-3/TRBV12-4	TRBJ2-3	.	.	CASSRGFRERDTDTQYF	TGTGCCAGCAGTAGGGGGTTTCGGGAGAGAGACACAGATACGCAGTATTTT
TRBV4-3	TRBJ2-4	many	TRBD2	CASSQDYPSGRRNIQYF	TGCGCCAGCAGCCAAGATTATCCCAGCGGGAGGAGGAACATTCAGTACTTC
TRBV9	TRBJ2-1	.	.	CASSVESGEQGGNEQFF	TGTGCCAGCAGCGTAGAATCCGGGGAGCAGGGAGGCAATGAGCAGTTCTTC
TRBV7-9	TRBJ1-1	few	TRBD1	CASSWDRDATEAFF	TGTGCCAGCAGCTGGGACAGGGATGCCACTGAAGCTTTCTTT
TRBV27	TRBJ1-1	.	.	CASSPRGSTEAFF	TGTGCCAGCAGTCCGCGTGGCAGCACTGAAGCTTTCTTT
TRBV12-3/TRBV12-4	TRBJ2-1	.	TRBD2	CASSRGLAGLNEQFF	TGTGCCAGCAGCCGGGGACTAGCGGGATTGAATGAGCAGTTCTTC
TRBV7-9	TRBJ1-2	.	TRBD1	CASSLVGQAYYGYTF	TGTGCCAGCAGCTTAGTAGGACAGGCATACTATGGCTACACCTTC
TRBV9	TRBJ2-7	few	TRBD1	CASSVGWDSTYEQYF	TGTGCCAGCAGCGTAGGTTGGGACAGTACCTACGAGCAGTACTTC
TRBV7-8	TRBJ1-1	.	.	CASSLRGRRTEAFF	TGTGCCAGCAGCTTAAGAGGAAGGCGAACTGAAGCTTTCTTT